The rows below give T cell receptor beta chains drawn from one sample of a study of T cell changes during pregnancy in multiple sclerosis. Repertoires were generated with immunoSEQ multiplex PCR, while TCRdb's copy carries only in-frame clones and drops some. The sample yields nearly 60,000 clones, about 90% seen once. The input for sequencing was CD4+ T cells from peripheral blood mononuclear cells, taken after pregnancy. These receptors all come from a female donor in good health, enrolled as a control in a pregnancy study. CDR3s include the opening cysteine and the closing phenylalanine or tryptophan. Fields, in order: D gene, CDR3 length, J gene, V gene, CDR3 protein. A D gene is named only where the DNA matches it firmly.

TRBD1,15,TRBJ2-5,TRBV7-9,CASTEGQGPQETQYF
TRBD2,19,TRBJ2-2,TRBV2,CASSLGLAGIHANTGELFF
TRBD1,14,TRBJ2-7,TRBV13,CASNAGGASYEQYF
TRBD1,16,TRBJ2-7,TRBV4-3,CASSQVLRQGSYEQYF
-,15,TRBJ2-7,TRBV6-1,CASRASLETTHEQYF
TRBD1,17,TRBJ2-1,TRBV7-9,CASSPGRGTGSYNEQFF
TRBD1,14,TRBJ2-7,TRBV10-3,CAISESTGAAEQYF
-,15,TRBJ1-2,TRBV9,CASSVGDTAGYGYTF
TRBD2,15,TRBJ2-1,TRBV7-6,CASSPTSGGYDEQFF
TRBD2,14,TRBJ2-5,TRBV29-1,CSVASRGGSETQYF
-,12,TRBJ1-1,TRBV5-6,CASSPGIRGAFF
-,14,TRBJ1-2,TRBV6-5,CASSGAQGRDGYTF
-,16,TRBJ2-5,TRBV11-3,CASTFGEAPLQETQYF
-,13,TRBJ2-1,TRBV5-6,CASTSGGYNEQFF
TRBD1,16,TRBJ2-7,TRBV6-5,CASSFLVGQGAAEQYF
-,16,TRBJ1-2,TRBV4-3,CASSQDTDSGWYGYTF